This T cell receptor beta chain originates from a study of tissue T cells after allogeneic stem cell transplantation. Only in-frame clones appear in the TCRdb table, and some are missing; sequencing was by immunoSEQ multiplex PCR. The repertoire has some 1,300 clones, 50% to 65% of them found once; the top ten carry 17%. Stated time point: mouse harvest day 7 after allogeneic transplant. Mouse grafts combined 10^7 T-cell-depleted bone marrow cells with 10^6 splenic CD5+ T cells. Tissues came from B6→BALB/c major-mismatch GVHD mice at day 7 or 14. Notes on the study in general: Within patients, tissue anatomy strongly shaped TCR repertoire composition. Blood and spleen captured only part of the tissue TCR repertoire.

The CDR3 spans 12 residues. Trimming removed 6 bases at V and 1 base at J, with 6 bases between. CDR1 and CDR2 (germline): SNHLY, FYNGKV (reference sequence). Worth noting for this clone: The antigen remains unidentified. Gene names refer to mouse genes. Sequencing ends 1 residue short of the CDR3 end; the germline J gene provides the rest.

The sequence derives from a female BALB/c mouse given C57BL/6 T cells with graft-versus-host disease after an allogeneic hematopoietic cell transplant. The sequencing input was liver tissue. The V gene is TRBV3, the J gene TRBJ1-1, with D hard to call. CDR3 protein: CASSLINTEVFF. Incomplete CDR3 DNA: TGTGCCAGCAGTCTCATAAACACAGAAGTCTTC.